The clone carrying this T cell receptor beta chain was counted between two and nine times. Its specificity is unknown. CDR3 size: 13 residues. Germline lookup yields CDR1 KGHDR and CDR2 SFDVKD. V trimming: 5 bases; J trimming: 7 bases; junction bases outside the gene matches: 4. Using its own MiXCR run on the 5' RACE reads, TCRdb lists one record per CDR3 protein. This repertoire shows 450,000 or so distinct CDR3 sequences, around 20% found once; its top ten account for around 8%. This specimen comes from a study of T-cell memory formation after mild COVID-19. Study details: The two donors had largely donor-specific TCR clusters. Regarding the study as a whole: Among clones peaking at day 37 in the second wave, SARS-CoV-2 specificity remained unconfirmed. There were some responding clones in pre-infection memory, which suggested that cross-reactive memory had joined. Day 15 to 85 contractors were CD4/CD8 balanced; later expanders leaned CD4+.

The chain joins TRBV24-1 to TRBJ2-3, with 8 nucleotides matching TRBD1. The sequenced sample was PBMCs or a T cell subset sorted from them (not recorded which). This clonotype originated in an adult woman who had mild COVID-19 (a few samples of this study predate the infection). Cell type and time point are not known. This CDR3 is CATSGQGANTQYF. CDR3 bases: TGTGCCACCAGTGGCCAGGGGGCAAATACGCAGTATTTT.